This T cell receptor beta chain emerged from a study of shared clonotypes between healthy human individuals. Study-level results: Estimated richness was generally greater in naive than memory subsets.

With respect to this clone: Its specificity is not known.

CD45RO-negative CD8 cells positively selected for CCR7 made up the naive population, which excluded terminally differentiated effector memory CD45RA+ cells. HIV-negative, healthy adults without recent acute infections or vaccinations were the donors. The germline V and J ends were trimmed by 7 bases and 5 bases, with 20 bases remaining between them. Germline V gene sequence: CDR1 MNHEY, CDR2 SMNVEV (reference sequence). The CDR3 sequence is 15 residues long. The assay was immunoSEQ multiplex PCR, and TCRdb's table has in-frame clones only and misses some. The repertoire consists of roughly 2.1 million clones, with 90% to 95% occurring once and the leading ten covering about 1.5%.

This chain links TRBV27 with TRBJ1-1; perhaps TRBD1 as D (5 bases). Sequencing was done on a sample of naive CD8+ T cells from PBMCs. This sequence was found in a man younger than 30 in good health. Some clones in this sample may be carry-over from other donors' samples. In nucleotides, the CDR3 is TGTGCCAGCAAACTAGGGACCCACTGGAAGACTGAAGCTTTCTTT. Translating gives CASKLGTHWKTEAFF.